The sample holds a few counts of the clone carrying this TCR beta chain. What it binds is unknown. The junction and the germline gene differ at one end; a read error may be behind it. This PCR relied on a set of 60 Vbeta primers and 13 Jbeta primers. Profiling relied on immunoSEQ multiplex PCR, and the TCRdb table lists in-frame clones only, not all of them. The data hold 65,000 to 85,000 clones, with roughly a tenth observed a single time. The source of the sample is a study of cytomegalovirus exposure and HLA in healthy donors. In the study overall: Of the donors genotyped, 300 to 500 in all, 81% fell in the Caucasian-associated ancestry cluster.

The CDR3 length is 13 residues. Germline assignment: CDR1 SSHAT and CDR2 FNYEAQ (reference sequence). Study results and caveats: In the analysis, some V segments, TRBV6-2 and TRBV6-3 included, were excluded as indistinguishable. A previous analysis found most TCR beta V segments productive roughly 90% or roughly 30% of the time.

The rearrangement uses TRBV7-7 and TRBJ2-2; D is uncertain. Sequences were obtained from PBMCs. The receptor comes from a man in his fifties or sixties in good health and CMV-seropositive. The CDR3 here is CASSSSDTGELFF. Here the CDR3 DNA reads TGTGCTAGCAGCTCCTCAGACACCGGGGAGCTGTTTTTT.